This TCR beta chain was obtained from a study of Graves' ophthalmopathy and Graves' hyperthyroidism. V was cut by 2 bases and J by 8 bases, with 9 bases left in between. This CDR3 has 12 residues. Germline V gene data show CDR1 as MNHNS and CDR2 as SASEGT. RNA transcripts were the template, and TCR beta CDR3 regions were amplified from them. HTBI primers were used in a first-round RT-PCR, which preceded a second-round multiplex PCR. Via MiXCR, TCRdb re-called the multiplex PCR reads, giving one row per CDR3 protein. This table has hundreds of thousands of distinct CDR3 sequences, approximately 22% appearing once.

This chain connects TRBV6-1 to TRBJ1-2; tentative D call: TRBD1 (6 bases). What was sequenced was peripheral blood. The clonotype originates from a woman aged 18-35 years with stable Graves' hyperthyroidism. Some clones in this sample may be carry-over from other donors' samples. The CDR3 protein is CASSEQGRGYTF. In DNA form, the CDR3 reads TGTGCCAGCAGTGAACAGGGGAGAGGCTACACCTTC.